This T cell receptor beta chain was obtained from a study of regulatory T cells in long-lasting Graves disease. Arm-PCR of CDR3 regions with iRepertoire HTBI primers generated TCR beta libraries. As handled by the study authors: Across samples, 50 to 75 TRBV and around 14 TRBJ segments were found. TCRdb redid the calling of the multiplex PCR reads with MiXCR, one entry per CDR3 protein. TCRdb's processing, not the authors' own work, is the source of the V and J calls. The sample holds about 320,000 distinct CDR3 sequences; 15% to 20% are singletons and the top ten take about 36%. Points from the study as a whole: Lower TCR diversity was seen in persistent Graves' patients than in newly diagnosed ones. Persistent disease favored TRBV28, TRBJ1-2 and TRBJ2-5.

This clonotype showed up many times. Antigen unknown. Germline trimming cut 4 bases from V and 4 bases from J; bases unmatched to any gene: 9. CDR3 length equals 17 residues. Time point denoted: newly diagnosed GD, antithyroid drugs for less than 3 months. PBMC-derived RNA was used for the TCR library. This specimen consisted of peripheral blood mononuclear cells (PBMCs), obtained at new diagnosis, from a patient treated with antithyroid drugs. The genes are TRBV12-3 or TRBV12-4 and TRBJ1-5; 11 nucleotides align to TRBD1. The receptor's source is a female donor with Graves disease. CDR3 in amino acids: CASSWDRGTLRNQPQHF. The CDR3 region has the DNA TGTGCCAGCAGTTGGGACAGGGGGACCTTACGTAATCAGCCCCAGCATTTT.